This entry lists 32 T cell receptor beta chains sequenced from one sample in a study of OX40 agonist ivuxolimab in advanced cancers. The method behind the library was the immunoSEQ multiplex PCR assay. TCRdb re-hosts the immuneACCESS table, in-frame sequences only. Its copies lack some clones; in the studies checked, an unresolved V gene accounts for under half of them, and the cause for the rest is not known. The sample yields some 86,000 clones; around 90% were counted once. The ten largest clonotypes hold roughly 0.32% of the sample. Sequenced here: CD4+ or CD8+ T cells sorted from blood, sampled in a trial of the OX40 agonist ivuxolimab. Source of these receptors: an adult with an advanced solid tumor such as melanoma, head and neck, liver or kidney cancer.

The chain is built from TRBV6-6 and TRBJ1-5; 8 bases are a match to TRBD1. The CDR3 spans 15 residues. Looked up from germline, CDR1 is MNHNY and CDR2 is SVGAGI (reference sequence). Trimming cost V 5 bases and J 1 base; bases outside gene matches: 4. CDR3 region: CASSLDRGSNQPQHF. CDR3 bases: TGTGCCAGCAGTCTAGACAGGGGAAGCAATCAGCCCCAGCATTTT.

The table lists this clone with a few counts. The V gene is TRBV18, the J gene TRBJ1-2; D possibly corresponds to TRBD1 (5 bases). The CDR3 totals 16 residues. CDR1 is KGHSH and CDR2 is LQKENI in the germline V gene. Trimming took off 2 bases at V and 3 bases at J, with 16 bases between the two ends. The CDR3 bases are TGTGCCAGCTCACCATCTTCAGGGCGATCAGACTATGGCTACACCTTC. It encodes CASSPSSGRSDYGYTF.

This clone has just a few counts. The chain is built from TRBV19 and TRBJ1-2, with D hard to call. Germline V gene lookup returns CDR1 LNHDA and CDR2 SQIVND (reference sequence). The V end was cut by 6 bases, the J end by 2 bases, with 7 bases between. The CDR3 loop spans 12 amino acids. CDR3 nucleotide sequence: TGTGCCAGTAGGCAAGGGAACTATGGCTACACCTTC. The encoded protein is CASRQGNYGYTF.

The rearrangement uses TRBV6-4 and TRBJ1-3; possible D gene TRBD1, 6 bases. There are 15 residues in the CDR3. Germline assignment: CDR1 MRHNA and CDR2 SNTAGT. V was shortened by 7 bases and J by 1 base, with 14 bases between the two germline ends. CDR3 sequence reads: CASTGDTHSGNTIYF. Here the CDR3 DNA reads TGTGCCAGCACTGGGGACACCCATTCTGGAAACACCATATATTTT.

CDR3 bases: TGTGCCAGCAGTTTAGCCGACACGGGGGCGGAGGGCTACACCTTC. It specifies CASSLADTGAEGYTF. The rearrangement uses TRBV28 and TRBJ1-2; D might be TRBD1 (6 bases). The germline V and J ends were trimmed by 2 bases and 8 bases, with 18 bases remaining between them. The CDR3 has 15 amino acids. The germline CDR1 and CDR2 sequences are MDHEN and SYDVKM.

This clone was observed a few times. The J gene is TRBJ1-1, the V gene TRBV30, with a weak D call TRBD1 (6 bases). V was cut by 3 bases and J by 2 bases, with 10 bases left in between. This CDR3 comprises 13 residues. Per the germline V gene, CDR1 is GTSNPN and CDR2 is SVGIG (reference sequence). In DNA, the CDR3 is TGTGCCTGGAGGATGACAGGTAACACTGAAGCTTTCTTT. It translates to CAWRMTGNTEAFF.

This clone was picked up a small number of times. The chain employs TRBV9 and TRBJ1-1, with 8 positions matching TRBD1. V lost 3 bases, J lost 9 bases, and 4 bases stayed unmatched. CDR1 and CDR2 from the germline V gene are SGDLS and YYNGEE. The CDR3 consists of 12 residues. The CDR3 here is CASSEGQGKAFF. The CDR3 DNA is TGTGCCAGCAGCGAAGGACAGGGAAAAGCTTTCTTT.

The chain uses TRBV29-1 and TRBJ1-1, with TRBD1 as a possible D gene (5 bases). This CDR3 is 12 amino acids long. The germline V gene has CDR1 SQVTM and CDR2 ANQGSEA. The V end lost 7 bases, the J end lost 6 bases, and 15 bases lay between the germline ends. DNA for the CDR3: TGCAGCGCAGGGCAGGGTAAATCTGAAGCTTTCTTT. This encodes CSAGQGKSEAFF.

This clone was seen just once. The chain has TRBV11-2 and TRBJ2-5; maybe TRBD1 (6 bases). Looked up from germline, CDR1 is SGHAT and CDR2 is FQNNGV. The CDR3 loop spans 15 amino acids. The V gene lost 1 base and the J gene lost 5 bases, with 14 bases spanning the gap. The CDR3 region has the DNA TGTGCCAGCAGCTTAGCGGCAGGGGCAAGGGAGACCCAGTACTTC. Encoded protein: CASSLAAGARETQYF.

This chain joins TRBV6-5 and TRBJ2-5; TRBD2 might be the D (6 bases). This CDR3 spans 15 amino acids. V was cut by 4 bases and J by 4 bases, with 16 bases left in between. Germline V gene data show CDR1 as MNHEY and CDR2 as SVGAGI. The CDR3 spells CASSFGGARRETQYF. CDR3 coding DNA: TGTGCCAGCAGTTTCGGAGGGGCTAGGCGAGAGACCCAGTACTTC.

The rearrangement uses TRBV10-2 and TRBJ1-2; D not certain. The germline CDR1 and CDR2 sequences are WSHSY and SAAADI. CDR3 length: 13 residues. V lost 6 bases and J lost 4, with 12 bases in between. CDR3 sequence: CASSLQEAYGYTF. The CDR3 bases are TGCGCCAGCAGCCTTCAGGAGGCCTATGGCTACACCTTC.

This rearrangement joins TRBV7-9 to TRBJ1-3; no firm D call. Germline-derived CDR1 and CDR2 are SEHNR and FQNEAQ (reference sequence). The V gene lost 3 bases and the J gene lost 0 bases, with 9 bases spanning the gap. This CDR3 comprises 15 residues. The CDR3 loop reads CASSLKSGSGNTIYF. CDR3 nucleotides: TGTGCCAGCAGCTTGAAATCGGGCTCTGGAAACACCATATATTTT. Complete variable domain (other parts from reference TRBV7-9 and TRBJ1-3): DTGVSQNPRHKITKRGQNVTFRCDPISEHNRLYWYRQTLGQGPEFLTYFQNEAQLEKSRLLSDRFSAERPKGSFSTLEIQRTEQGDSAMYLCASSLKSGSGNTIYFGEGSWLTVV.

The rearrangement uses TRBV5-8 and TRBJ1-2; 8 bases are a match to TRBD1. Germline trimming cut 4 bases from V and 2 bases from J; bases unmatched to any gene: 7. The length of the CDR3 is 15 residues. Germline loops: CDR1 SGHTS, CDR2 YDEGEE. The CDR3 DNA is TGTGCCAGCAGCCGCTCGGACAGGGTCAACTATGGCTACACCTTC. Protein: CASSRSDRVNYGYTF.

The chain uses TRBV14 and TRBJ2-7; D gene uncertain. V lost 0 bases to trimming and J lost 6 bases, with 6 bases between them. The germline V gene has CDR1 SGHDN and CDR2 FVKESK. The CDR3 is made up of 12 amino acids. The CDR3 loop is CASSQERFEQYF. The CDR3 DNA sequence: TGTGCCAGCAGCCAAGAACGATTCGAGCAGTACTTC.

CDR3 region: CASSTAGPHGYTF. CDR3 in DNA: TGTGCCAGCAGCACTGCGGGACCGCATGGCTACACCTTC. This chain links TRBV6-6 with TRBJ1-2; possible D gene TRBD1, 5 bases. Trimming left V 6 bases short and J 6 bases short, with 14 bases between. CDR1 is MNHNY and CDR2 is SVGAGI in the germline V gene (reference sequence). The CDR3 spans 13 residues.

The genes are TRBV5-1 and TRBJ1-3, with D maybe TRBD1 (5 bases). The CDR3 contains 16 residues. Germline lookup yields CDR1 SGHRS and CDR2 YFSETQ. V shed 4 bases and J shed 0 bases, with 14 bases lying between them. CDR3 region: CASSERDGSSGNTIYF. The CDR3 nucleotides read TGCGCCAGCAGCGAAAGGGACGGGAGCTCTGGAAACACCATATATTTT.

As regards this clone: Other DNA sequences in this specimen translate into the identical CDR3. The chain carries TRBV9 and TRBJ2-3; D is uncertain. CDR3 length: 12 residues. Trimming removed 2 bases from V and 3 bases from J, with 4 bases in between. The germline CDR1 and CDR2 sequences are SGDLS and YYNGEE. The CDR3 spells CASSVRTDTQYF. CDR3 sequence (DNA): TGTGCCAGCAGCGTTCGAACAGATACGCAGTATTTT.

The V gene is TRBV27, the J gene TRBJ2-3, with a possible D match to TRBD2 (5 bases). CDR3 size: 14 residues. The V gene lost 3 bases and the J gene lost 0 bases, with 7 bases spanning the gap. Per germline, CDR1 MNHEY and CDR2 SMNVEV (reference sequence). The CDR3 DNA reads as TGTGCCAGCAGTTTCGACTACAGCACAGATACGCAGTATTTT. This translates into CASSFDYSTDTQYF.

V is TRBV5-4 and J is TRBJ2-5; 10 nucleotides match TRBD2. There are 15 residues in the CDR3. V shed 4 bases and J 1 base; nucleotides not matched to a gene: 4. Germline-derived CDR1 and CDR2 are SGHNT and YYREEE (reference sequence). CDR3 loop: CASSRPSGGQETQYF. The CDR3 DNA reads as TGTGCCAGCAGCCGGCCTAGCGGGGGCCAAGAGACCCAGTACTTC.

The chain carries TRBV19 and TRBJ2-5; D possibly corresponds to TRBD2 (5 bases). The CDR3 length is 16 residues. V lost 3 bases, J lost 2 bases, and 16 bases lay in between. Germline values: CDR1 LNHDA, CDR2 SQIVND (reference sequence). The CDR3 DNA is TGTGCCAGTAGTATCGTTGCGAGGGCCCGTCAAGAGACCCAGTACTTC. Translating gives CASSIVARARQETQYF.

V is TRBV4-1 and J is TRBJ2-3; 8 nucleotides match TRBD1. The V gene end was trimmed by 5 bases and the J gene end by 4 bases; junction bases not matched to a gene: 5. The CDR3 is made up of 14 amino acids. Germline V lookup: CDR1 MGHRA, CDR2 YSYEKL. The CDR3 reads CASSWTGIADTQYF. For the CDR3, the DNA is TGCGCCAGCAGCTGGACAGGGATCGCAGATACGCAGTATTTT.

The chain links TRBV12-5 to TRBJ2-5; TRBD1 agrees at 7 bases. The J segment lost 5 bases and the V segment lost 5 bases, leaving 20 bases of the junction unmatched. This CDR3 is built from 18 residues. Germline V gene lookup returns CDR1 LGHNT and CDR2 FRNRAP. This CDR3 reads CASGPHRPGTVSFETQYF. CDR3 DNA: TGTGCTAGTGGTCCCCACAGACCCGGGACAGTGTCTTTTGAGACCCAGTACTTC.

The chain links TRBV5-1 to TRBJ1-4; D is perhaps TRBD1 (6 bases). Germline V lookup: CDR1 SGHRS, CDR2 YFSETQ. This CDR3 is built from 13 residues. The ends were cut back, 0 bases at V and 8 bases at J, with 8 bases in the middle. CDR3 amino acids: CASSLEDREKLFF. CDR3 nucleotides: TGCGCCAGCAGCTTGGAGGACAGAGAAAAACTGTTTTTT.

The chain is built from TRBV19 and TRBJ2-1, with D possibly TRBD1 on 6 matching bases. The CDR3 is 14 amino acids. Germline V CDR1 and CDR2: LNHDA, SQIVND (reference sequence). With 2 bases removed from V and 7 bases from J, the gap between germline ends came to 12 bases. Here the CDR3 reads CASSIKAGANEQFF. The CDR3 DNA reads TGTGCCAGTAGTATAAAGGCAGGGGCAAATGAGCAGTTCTTC.

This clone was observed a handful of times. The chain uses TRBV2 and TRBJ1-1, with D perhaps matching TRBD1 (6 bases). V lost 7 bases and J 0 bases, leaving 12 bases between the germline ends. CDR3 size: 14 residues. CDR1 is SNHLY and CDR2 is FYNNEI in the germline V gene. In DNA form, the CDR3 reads TGTGCCAGCACCCGGACAGATTTGAACACTGAAGCTTTCTTT. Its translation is CASTRTDLNTEAFF.

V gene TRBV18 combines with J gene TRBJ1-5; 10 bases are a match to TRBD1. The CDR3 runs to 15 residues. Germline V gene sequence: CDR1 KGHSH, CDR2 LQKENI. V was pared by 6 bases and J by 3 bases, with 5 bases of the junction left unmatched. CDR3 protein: CASSQGQGHNQPQHF. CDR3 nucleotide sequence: TGTGCCAGCTCCCAGGGACAGGGGCACAATCAGCCCCAGCATTTT.

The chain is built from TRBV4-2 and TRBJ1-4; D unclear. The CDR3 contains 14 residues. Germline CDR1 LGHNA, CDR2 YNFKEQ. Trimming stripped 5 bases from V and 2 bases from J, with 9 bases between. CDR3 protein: CASSLGKTNEKLFF. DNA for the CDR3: TGTGCCAGCAGCTTGGGAAAGACTAATGAAAAACTGTTTTTT.

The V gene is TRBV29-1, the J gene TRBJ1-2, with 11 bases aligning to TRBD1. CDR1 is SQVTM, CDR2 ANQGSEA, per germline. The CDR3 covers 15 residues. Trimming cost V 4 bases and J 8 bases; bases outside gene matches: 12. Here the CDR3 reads CSVVNLGQGARGYTF. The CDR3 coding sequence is TGCAGCGTTGTTAATCTAGGACAGGGGGCGAGGGGCTACACCTTC.

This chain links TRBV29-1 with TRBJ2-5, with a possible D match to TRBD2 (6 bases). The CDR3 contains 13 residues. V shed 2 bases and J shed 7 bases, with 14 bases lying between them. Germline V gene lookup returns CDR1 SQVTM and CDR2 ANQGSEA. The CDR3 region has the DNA TGCAGCGTTGAATTAGGCGGGACGAGGACCCAGTACTTC. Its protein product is CSVELGGTRTQYF.

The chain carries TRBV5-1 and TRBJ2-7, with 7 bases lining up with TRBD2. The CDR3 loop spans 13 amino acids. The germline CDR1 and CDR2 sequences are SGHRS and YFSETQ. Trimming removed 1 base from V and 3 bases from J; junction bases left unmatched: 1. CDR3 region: CASSLSSGYEQYF. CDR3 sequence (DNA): TGCGCCAGCAGCTTGTCTAGCGGCTACGAGCAGTACTTC.

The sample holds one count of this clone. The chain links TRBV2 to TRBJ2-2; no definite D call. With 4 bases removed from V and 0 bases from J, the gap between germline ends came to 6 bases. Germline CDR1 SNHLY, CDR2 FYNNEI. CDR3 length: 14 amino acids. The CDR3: CASSGETNTGELFF. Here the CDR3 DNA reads TGTGCCAGCAGTGGGGAAACGAACACCGGGGAGCTGTTTTTT. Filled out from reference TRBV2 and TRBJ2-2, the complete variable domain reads EPEVTQTPSHQVTQMGQEVILRCVPISNHLYFYWYRQILGQKVEFLVSFYNNEISEKSEIFDDQFSVERPDGSNFTLKIRSTKLEDSAMYFCASSGETNTGELFFGEGSRLTVL.

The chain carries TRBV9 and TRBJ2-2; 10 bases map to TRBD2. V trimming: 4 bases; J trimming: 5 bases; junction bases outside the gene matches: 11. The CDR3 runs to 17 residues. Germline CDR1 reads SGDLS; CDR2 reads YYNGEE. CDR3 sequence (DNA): TGTGCCAGCAGCCCGCCGAGCGGGGGGGCCGTTACCGGGGAGCTGTTTTTT. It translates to CASSPPSGGAVTGELFF.